One and the same sample provided the 30 T cell receptor beta chains below, sequenced in a study of blood T cell repertoires in COVID-19. The repertoire was sequenced with immunoSEQ multiplex PCR; TCRdb's copy has only in-frame clones and lacks some. This table holds some 70,000 clones, about 82% found once. Sequenced sample: peripheral blood. All receptors come from an older woman with acute or convalescent COVID-19.

The chain employs TRBV15 and TRBJ1-6; D might be TRBD1 (5 bases). The germline CDR1 and CDR2 sequences are LNHNV and YYDKDF (reference sequence). CDR3 length: 16 residues. Deletions cut 1 base from V and 9 bases from J, with 16 bases between. CDR3 in DNA: TGTGCCACCAGCAGAGGTTCGGGGGAAGGGTTTTCACCCCTCCACTTT. Residues: CATSRGSGEGFSPLHF.

CDR3 protein: CASKLGAGKGRQPQHF. The DNA for the CDR3 is TGTGCCAGCAAACTTGGGGCAGGGAAGGGCCGTCAGCCCCAGCATTTT. J is TRBJ1-5 and V is TRBV28; D is perhaps TRBD1 (5 bases). V shed 7 bases and J shed 6 bases, with 22 bases lying between them. CDR3 length equals 16 residues. The germline V gene has CDR1 MDHEN and CDR2 SYDVKM.

This chain connects TRBV27 to TRBJ1-1, with 10 bases identical to TRBD1. The CDR3 runs 17 residues. Germline assignment: CDR1 MNHEY and CDR2 SMNVEV (reference sequence). Trimming cost V 0 bases and J 4 bases; bases outside gene matches: 8. The CDR3 DNA follows: TGTGCCAGCAGTTTATCCGCCGGGACAGGGGTGGCCACTGAAGCTTTCTTT. Translated: CASSLSAGTGVATEAFF.

The V and J genes are TRBV24-1 and TRBJ1-5; 8 nucleotides line up with TRBD1. CDR1 KGHDR and CDR2 SFDVKD come from the germline V gene. The ends lost 5 bases at V and 1 base at J; junction bases unmatched: 3. This CDR3 region has 15 residues. In DNA, the CDR3 is TGTGCCACCAGTGGTTACAGGGGGAGCAATCAGCCCCAGCATTTT. Translated: CATSGYRGSNQPQHF.

The chain links TRBV11-2 to TRBJ1-5; D perhaps matches TRBD1 (6 bases). The CDR3 runs 15 residues. The germline V gene has CDR1 SGHAT and CDR2 FQNNGV. The V end lost 5 bases, the J end lost 3 bases, and 14 bases lay between the germline ends. For the CDR3, the DNA is TGTGCCAGCAGCACCGACCGGACAGACAATCAGCCCCAGCATTTT. It translates to CASSTDRTDNQPQHF.

The J gene is TRBJ2-1, the V gene TRBV28; D perhaps matches TRBD1 (6 bases). The CDR3 is 12 residues long. V lost 1 base and J 15 bases, leaving 13 bases between the germline ends. Germline values: CDR1 MDHEN, CDR2 SYDVKM. The CDR3 here is CASSLFRGKPFF. CDR3 nucleotides: TGTGCCAGCAGTTTATTCAGGGGCAAACCGTTCTTC. Full variable domain (missing parts from reference TRBV28 and TRBJ2-1): DVKVTQSSRYLVKRTGEKVFLECVQDMDHENMFWYRQDPGLGLRLIYFSYDVKMKEKGDIPEGYSVSREKKERFSLILESASTNQTSMYLCASSLFRGKPFFGPGTRLTVL.

This clone was counted once. The chain is built from TRBV6-5 and TRBJ2-1, with 11 positions matching TRBD2. V shed 6 bases and J 2 bases; nucleotides not matched to a gene: 3. From germline, CDR1 is MNHEY and CDR2 SVGAGI. The CDR3 totals 15 residues. This CDR3 reads CASSLAGGPYNEQFF. The CDR3 DNA is TGTGCCAGCAGCCTAGCGGGAGGCCCCTACAATGAGCAGTTCTTC.

This clone was observed once. The chain carries TRBV3-1 (or the pseudogene TRBV3-2) and TRBJ1-2, with D tentatively TRBD1 (6 bases). V dropped 4 bases and J dropped 7 bases, with 13 bases sitting between them. The CDR3 contains 13 residues. Germline V gene lookup returns CDR1 LGHDT and CDR2 YNNKEL (reference sequence). CDR3 DNA sequence: TGTGCCAGCAGCCCAATACAGGGCTCTGGCTACACCTTC. Protein product: CASSPIQGSGYTF.

The CDR3 DNA is TGTGCCAGCAGTTTTGGCCGGGGGGGAGTTAATGAGCAGTTCTTC. Amino acid sequence: CASSFGRGGVNEQFF. The chain uses TRBV28 and TRBJ2-1; 8 nucleotides match TRBD2. The CDR3 length is 15 residues. The germline V gene has CDR1 MDHEN and CDR2 SYDVKM. Germline trimming cut 3 bases from V and 7 bases from J; bases unmatched to any gene: 8.

CDR3 bases: TGTGCCAGCAGCGGGCGACTAGCGGGAGGAAACGAGCAGTACTTC. Amino acids: CASSGRLAGGNEQYF. V and J are TRBV21-1 and TRBJ2-7; TRBD2, the D gene given by the table, was not confirmed from the DNA. TRBV21-1 is a pseudogene. The CDR3 spans 15 residues.

This clone was counted once. This chain uses TRBV7-7 with TRBJ1-5, with a weak D call TRBD1 (5 bases). Germline V gene data show CDR1 as SSHAT and CDR2 as FNYEAQ (reference sequence). Trimming shortened V by 1 base and J by 5 bases, and 21 bases separated the two germline ends. The CDR3 contains 18 residues. CDR3 region: CASSLEYEKVKGDQPQHF. The CDR3 DNA reads as TGTGCCAGCAGCTTAGAGTATGAGAAGGTTAAAGGGGATCAGCCCCAGCATTTT.

The V and J genes are TRBV2 and TRBJ2-1; 9 bases fit TRBD2. The CDR3 spans 13 residues. Trimming at V came to 6 bases and at J to 7 bases, leaving 4 bases not matched to a gene. CDR1 is SNHLY and CDR2 is FYNNEI in the germline V gene. In DNA form, the CDR3 reads TGTGCCAGCAGGAAGGGACTAGCAAATGAGCAGTTCTTC. Protein sequence: CASRKGLANEQFF.

The chain is built from TRBV5-4 and TRBJ2-1, with D perhaps TRBD2 (6 bases). V lost 2 bases to trimming and J lost 4 bases, with 13 bases between them. The CDR3 has 15 residues. Germline V gene data show CDR1 as SGHNT and CDR2 as YYREEE (reference sequence). CDR3 protein: CASSFLQRVYNEQFF. As DNA, the CDR3 is TGTGCCAGCAGCTTTCTCCAGCGGGTGTACAATGAGCAGTTCTTC.

This clone was recorded only once. This chain uses TRBV6-5 with TRBJ1-5, with unresolved D. Per the germline V gene, CDR1 is MNHEY and CDR2 is SVGAGI. The length of the CDR3 is 16 residues. The germline V and J ends were trimmed by 2 bases and 0 bases, with 11 bases remaining between them. CDR3 in amino acids: CASSYDTPYSNQPQHF. CDR3 DNA: TGTGCCAGCAGTTACGACACTCCTTATAGCAATCAGCCCCAGCATTTT.

This chain connects TRBV12-5 to TRBJ2-1; a weak D match, TRBD2 (5 bases). Trimming took 4 bases from V and 7 from J, leaving 8 bases between them. Germline CDR1 and CDR2: LGHNT and FRNRAP. The length of the CDR3 is 12 residues. CDR3 protein: CASGSTGNEQFF. DNA for the CDR3: TGTGCTAGTGGTTCGACGGGGAATGAGCAGTTCTTC.

The rearrangement links TRBV5-8 to TRBJ2-7; 10 bases line up with TRBD2. With 4 bases clipped from V and 9 bases from J, the junction kept 10 bases outside the gene matches. The CDR3 contains 14 residues. Germline CDR1 and CDR2: SGHTS and YDEGEE. The CDR3 sequence is CASSGGLAGERQYF. CDR3 nucleotides: TGTGCCAGCAGCGGAGGCCTAGCGGGAGAGAGGCAGTACTTC.

The chain is built from TRBV10-3 and TRBJ1-5; D is possibly TRBD1 (6 bases). Germline loops: CDR1 ENHRY, CDR2 SYGVKD. The V end lost 5 bases, the J end lost 6 bases, and 17 bases lay between the germline ends. CDR3 length equals 15 residues. The CDR3: CAISPQGSGGQPQHF. The CDR3 DNA reads TGTGCCATCAGTCCACAGGGAAGCGGAGGTCAGCCCCAGCATTTT.

This rearrangement joins TRBV25-1 to TRBJ1-1; 8 bases match TRBD1. The CDR3 runs to 14 residues. With 4 bases clipped from V and 3 bases from J, the junction kept 4 bases outside the gene matches. Germline CDR1 and CDR2: MGHDK and SYGVNS. CDR3 DNA sequence: TGTGCCAGCAGTGTACAGGGGGACTACACTGAAGCTTTCTTT. This gives the protein CASSVQGDYTEAFF.

The rearrangement uses TRBV3-1 (or the pseudogene TRBV3-2) and TRBJ1-2, with D perhaps TRBD1 (6 bases). CDR1 and CDR2 (germline): LGHDT, YNNKEL (reference sequence). V was cut by 5 bases and J by 3 bases, with 7 bases left in between. CDR3 length equals 12 residues. CDR3 in amino acids: CASSAGDYGYTF. The CDR3 bases are TGTGCCAGCAGCGCAGGGGACTATGGCTACACCTTC.

To note about this clone: Other DNA sequences of this sample code for an identical CDR3. The chain employs TRBV5-1 and TRBJ2-2; TRBD2 is a possible D gene (5 bases). Trimming removed 0 bases at V and 2 bases at J, with 5 bases between. Per the germline V gene, CDR1 is SGHRS and CDR2 is YFSETQ. The CDR3 totals 14 residues. CDR3 DNA: TGCGCCAGCAGCTTGGCGGGAAACACCGGGGAGCTGTTTTTT. Protein product: CASSLAGNTGELFF.

The chain carries TRBV6-2 or TRBV6-3 and TRBJ1-5; TRBD1 is a possible D gene (6 bases). V was clipped by 0 bases and J by 9 bases, with 12 bases between them. Per the germline V gene, CDR1 is MNHEY and CDR2 is SVGEGT. The CDR3 spans 14 residues. The CDR3 sequence: CASSYSADSAPQHF. In DNA, the CDR3 is TGTGCCAGCAGTTACTCAGCGGACAGCGCGCCCCAGCATTTT.

This clone was seen a handful of times. The chain recombines TRBV18 with TRBJ1-1, with 7 positions matching TRBD1. This CDR3 comprises 18 residues. J was trimmed by 2 bases and V by 5 bases; bases with no gene match: 17. In germline, CDR1 is KGHSH, CDR2 LQKENI. In DNA, the CDR3 is TGTGCCAGCTCAAACCAAGGGGGCCGAGGGTCCGTAAACACTGAAGCTTTCTTT. Its translation is CASSNQGGRGSVNTEAFF.

The V gene is TRBV4-2, the J gene TRBJ2-2; D is possibly TRBD2 (6 bases). With 4 bases removed from V and 3 bases from J, the gap between germline ends came to 15 bases. Germline CDR1 is LGHNA and CDR2 is YNFKEQ. This CDR3 region has 16 residues. CDR3 bases: TGTGCCAGCAGCCCCGGCGGCGGGGCCGACACCGGGGAGCTGTTTTTT. Translated, it gives CASSPGGGADTGELFF.

The CDR3 reads CASSPPDVIQGRIYGYTF. The CDR3 DNA follows: TGTGCCAGCTCACCACCGGATGTAATACAGGGGCGAATCTATGGCTACACCTTC. The chain recombines TRBV18 with TRBJ1-2; 7 nucleotides agree with TRBD1. The trim removed 0 bases at V and 4 bases at J, leaving 14 bases unmatched. The germline V gene encodes CDR1 KGHSH and CDR2 LQKENI. The CDR3 is 18 amino acids.

This clone was seen once. As DNA, the CDR3 is TGTGCCAGCTCACCAAGGGCTAGCGGGACGACGATAACCTACAATGAGCAGTTCTTC. Its protein product is CASSPRASGTTITYNEQFF. The chain combines TRBV18 with TRBJ2-1, with 9 nucleotides matching TRBD2. Looked up from germline, CDR1 is KGHSH and CDR2 is LQKENI. The CDR3 length is 19 residues. Trimming took 2 bases from V and 2 from J; bases not matched to a gene: 13. The whole variable domain, filled in from reference TRBV18 and TRBJ2-1, reads NAGVMQNPRHLVRRRGQEARLRCSPMKGHSHVYWYRQLPEEGLKFMVYLQKENIIDESGMPKERFSAEFPKEGPSILRIQQVVRGDSAAYFCASSPRASGTTITYNEQFFGPGTRLTVL.

The chain employs TRBV5-5 and TRBJ2-7; 9 bases map to TRBD1. From germline, CDR1 is SGHKS and CDR2 YYEKEE (reference sequence). Trimming took 0 bases from V and 6 from J; bases not matched to a gene: 7. This CDR3 has 15 residues. The CDR3 region has the DNA TGTGCCAGCAGCTTGGTAGGGACAGGGAGACTCGAGCAGTACTTC. Translating it yields CASSLVGTGRLEQYF. Complete variable domain (other parts from reference TRBV5-5 and TRBJ2-7): DAGVTQSPTHLIKTRGQQVTLRCSPISGHKSVSWYQQVLGQGPQFIFQYYEKEERGRGNFPDRFSARQFPNYSSELNVNALLLGDSALYLCASSLVGTGRLEQYFGPGTRLTVT.

The rearrangement uses TRBV4-2 and TRBJ1-2, with a tentative D call TRBD1 (5 bases). CDR1 LGHNA and CDR2 YNFKEQ come from the germline V gene. Between the trimmed V and J ends, which lost 3 bases and 2 bases, there was a span of 25 bases. The CDR3 sequence is 19 residues long. DNA of the CDR3: TGTGCCAGCAGCCAGGGGGGGGTATCAAGGGGTTCCTCGAACTATGGCTACACCTTC. It encodes CASSQGGVSRGSSNYGYTF.

This clone occurred once. This chain links TRBV18 with TRBJ2-5; D remains unclear. The ends were cut back, 5 bases at V and 1 base at J, with 11 bases in the middle. Germline CDR1 reads KGHSH; CDR2 reads LQKENI. The CDR3 totals 14 residues. CDR3 amino acids: CASSNTATQETQYF. The DNA for the CDR3 is TGTGCCAGCTCAAATACTGCCACCCAAGAGACCCAGTACTTC.

This chain links TRBV4-2 with TRBJ2-3, with 9 bases identical to TRBD2. The CDR3 consists of 13 residues. The ends lost 8 bases at V and 6 bases at J; junction bases unmatched: 6. Germline V gives CDR1 LGHNA, CDR2 YNFKEQ. The DNA of the CDR3 is TGTGCCAGCTCGCGGGGGGGAGAGGATACGCAGTATTTT. Amino acid sequence: CASSRGGEDTQYF.

The genes are TRBV2 and TRBJ2-7, with 8 bases identical to TRBD1. This CDR3 spans 15 amino acids. V shed 4 bases and J 2 bases; nucleotides not matched to a gene: 7. From germline, CDR1 is SNHLY and CDR2 FYNNEI. The CDR3 reads CASSVPDRGPYEQYF. The CDR3 bases are TGTGCCAGCAGTGTCCCAGACAGGGGCCCCTACGAGCAGTACTTC. The variable domain in full, completed from reference TRBV2 and TRBJ2-7, reads EPEVTQTPSHQVTQMGQEVILRCVPISNHLYFYWYRQILGQKVEFLVSFYNNEISEKSEIFDDQFSVERPDGSNFTLKIRSTKLEDSAMYFCASSVPDRGPYEQYFGPGTRLTVT.